This record concerns one T cell receptor (beta chain) sequence. Germline V lookup: CDR1 LGHNT, CDR2 FRNRAP. This CDR3 comprises 15 residues. V trimming: 5 bases; J trimming: 2 bases; junction bases outside the gene matches: 4. Using immunoSEQ multiplex PCR, the repertoire was profiled, and TCRdb retains in-frame clones only, with some absent. In the table there are approximately 84,000 clones, 70% to 90% of which are singletons. The data are from a study of T cell responses to AZD1222 COVID-19 vaccine. The chain uses TRBV12-5 and TRBJ2-3, with 10 bases aligning to TRBD2. Material: peripheral blood, obtained 28 days after the second AZD1222 dose. The sequence derives from an adult who received the AZD1222 COVID-19 vaccine. Here the CDR3 reads CASGPGLADTDTQYF. The DNA of the CDR3 is TGTGCTAGTGGTCCAGGACTAGCGGACACAGATACGCAGTATTTT.